This passage covers 29 T cell receptor beta chains from one sample sequenced in a study of technical replicates of blood from a handful of donors. Sequenced by immunoSEQ multiplex PCR; TCRdb stores in-frame clones only, minus some. In the table there are approximately 13,000 clones, 84% of which are singletons. The sequenced sample consisted of PBMCs. These receptors were taken from a human donor in good health.

The chain combines TRBV7-3 with TRBJ2-7; D not certain. From germline, CDR1 is SGHTA and CDR2 FQGTGA. Deletions cut 1 base from V and 7 bases from J, with 11 bases between. The CDR3 loop spans 13 amino acids. This chain's CDR3 is CASSLNGHREQYF. As DNA, the CDR3 is TGTGCCAGCAGCTTAAATGGGCATCGGGAGCAGTACTTC.

This clone was recorded once. The CDR3 loop reads CASSYSRGNEQFF. Here the CDR3 DNA reads TGTGCCAGCAGTTACTCAAGGGGCAATGAGCAGTTCTTC. The genes are TRBV6-5 and TRBJ2-1, with D perhaps TRBD1 (5 bases). The germline V gene encodes CDR1 MNHEY and CDR2 SVGAGI. Trimming took off 0 bases at V and 6 bases at J, with 6 bases between the two ends. The CDR3 runs to 13 residues.

The CDR3 coding sequence is TGTGCCAGCAGCTTCAACCAGGGGAATGAAAAACTGTTTTTT. It is translated as CASSFNQGNEKLFF. V gene TRBV7-2 combines with J gene TRBJ1-4, with D possibly matching TRBD1 (6 bases). V lost 3 bases and J 5 bases, leaving 10 bases between the germline ends. CDR1 is SGHTA, CDR2 FQGNSA, per germline. The CDR3 is made up of 14 amino acids.

The chain recombines TRBV28 with TRBJ1-2; D is perhaps TRBD1 (5 bases). The germline V gene encodes CDR1 MDHEN and CDR2 SYDVKM. V lost 2 bases and J lost 7, with 14 bases in between. The CDR3 sequence is 14 residues long. CDR3 loop: CASSLEQVRFGYTF. In nucleotides, the CDR3 is TGTGCCAGCAGTTTAGAACAGGTCCGTTTTGGCTACACCTTC.

V and J are TRBV19 and TRBJ2-2; the D is unclear. Trimming cost V 9 bases and J 7 bases, with 12 bases left between them. Germline V lookup: CDR1 LNHDA, CDR2 SQIVND (reference sequence). The CDR3 consists of 12 residues. CDR3 region: CASSSQSGELFF. The CDR3 DNA sequence: TGTGCCAGCTCTAGTCAAAGCGGGGAGCTGTTTTTT.

This sequence joins TRBV5-1 and TRBJ2-1; the D gene is possibly TRBD2 (5 bases). Germline-derived CDR1 and CDR2 are SGHRS and YFSETQ. Trimming removed 0 bases at V and 5 bases at J, with 12 bases between. CDR3 size: 15 residues. The CDR3 coding sequence is TGCGCCAGCAGCTTGGGATGGACTGGAGACAATGAGCAGTTCTTC. Protein: CASSLGWTGDNEQFF.

The rearrangement joins TRBV25-1 to TRBJ2-7; D perhaps matches TRBD2 (6 bases). With 4 bases removed from V and 2 bases from J, the gap between germline ends came to 24 bases. The CDR3 sequence is 18 residues long. The germline V gene encodes CDR1 MGHDK and CDR2 SYGVNS. The CDR3 DNA is TGTGCCAGCAGTGGGCAGGCGGGCACCGGGACTGATACCTACGAGCAGTACTTC. It codes for CASSGQAGTGTDTYEQYF.

The CDR3 reads CAWSSGTVSSYNSPLHF. Written as DNA, the CDR3 is TGTGCCTGGAGTTCGGGGACAGTTAGCTCCTATAATTCACCCCTCCACTTT. The V call is TRBV30, the J call TRBJ1-6; TRBD1 aligns across 7 bases. The CDR3 runs 17 residues. Trimming cost V 2 bases and J 0 bases; bases outside gene matches: 7. In germline, CDR1 is GTSNPN, CDR2 SVGIG (reference sequence).

The chain links TRBV5-6 to TRBJ2-7; 7 nucleotides match TRBD1. This CDR3 region has 17 residues. V trimming: 3 bases; J trimming: 2 bases; junction bases outside the gene matches: 14. Germline CDR1 reads SGHDT; CDR2 reads YYEEEE. CDR3 sequence: CASSYGQAPSLPYEQYF. The CDR3 DNA reads as TGTGCCAGCAGCTACGGACAGGCTCCCTCATTACCCTACGAGCAGTACTTC.

The chain recombines TRBV5-1 with TRBJ2-7, with D possibly being TRBD2 (6 bases). In germline, CDR1 is SGHRS, CDR2 YFSETQ. This CDR3 has 14 amino acids. Trimming shortened V by 0 bases and J by 6 bases, and 13 bases separated the two germline ends. The CDR3 DNA reads TGCGCCAGCAGCTTGGCCGGGGACTGGAGCGAGCAGTACTTC. It codes for CASSLAGDWSEQYF.

This CDR3 is CASSKTVTEAFF. The CDR3 DNA reads as TGTGCCAGCAGTAAAACAGTTACTGAAGCTTTCTTT. This chain uses TRBV6-1 with TRBJ1-1, with D uncertain. The CDR3 runs to 12 residues. The germline CDR1 and CDR2 sequences are MNHNS and SASEGT. V lost 5 bases and J lost 5, with 9 bases in between.

The chain recombines TRBV18 with TRBJ2-3; 7 bases fit TRBD2. CDR1 KGHSH and CDR2 LQKENI come from the germline V gene. The V segment lost 1 base and the J segment 5 bases; nucleotides outside the gene matches: 6. The length of the CDR3 is 15 residues. This chain's CDR3 is CASSPRSSGGDTQYF. In DNA, the CDR3 is TGTGCCAGCTCACCACGATCTAGCGGAGGAGATACGCAGTATTTT. Together with reference TRBV18 and TRBJ2-3, the CDR3 gives the full variable domain: NAGVMQNPRHLVRRRGQEARLRCSPMKGHSHVYWYRQLPEEGLKFMVYLQKENIIDESGMPKERFSAEFPKEGPSILRIQQVVRGDSAAYFCASSPRSSGGDTQYFGPGTRLTVL.

J is TRBJ2-1 and V is TRBV7-9, with a tentative D call TRBD2 (6 bases). The V and J ends lost 2 bases and 3 bases respectively, with 8 bases between them. The CDR3 has 14 amino acids. The germline gives CDR1 SEHNR, CDR2 FQNEAQ (reference sequence). The CDR3 coding sequence is TGTGCCAGCAGCTTACAGGAGGGCTACAATGAGCAGTTCTTC. As protein: CASSLQEGYNEQFF.

Only one count was recorded for this clone. The V gene is TRBV19, the J gene TRBJ1-5; TRBD1 matches at 11 bases. The CDR3 runs 16 residues. Trimming cost V 5 bases and J 1 base; bases outside gene matches: 4. In germline, CDR1 is LNHDA, CDR2 SQIVND (reference sequence). CDR3 protein: CASSPWDRGSNQPQHF. The CDR3 DNA reads as TGTGCCAGTAGTCCCTGGGACAGGGGGAGCAATCAGCCCCAGCATTTT.

The rearrangement links TRBV6-6 to TRBJ2-2, with TRBD1 identical over 8 bases. Germline V lookup: CDR1 MNHNY, CDR2 SVGAGI (reference sequence). Trimming at V came to 4 bases and at J to 8 bases, leaving 9 bases not matched to a gene. CDR3 length: 15 residues. The CDR3 protein is CASSSQGAKKGELFF. For the CDR3, the DNA is TGTGCCAGCAGTTCGCAGGGGGCAAAGAAAGGGGAGCTGTTTTTT.

This clone was counted a few times. The chain joins TRBV21-1 to TRBJ1-1. TRBV21-1 is tagged as a pseudogene. There are 14 residues in the CDR3. The CDR3 nucleotides read TGTGCCAGCAGCAAAATGGAGAAGAACACTGAAGCTTTCTTT. Amino acids: CASSKMEKNTEAFF.

The chain recombines TRBV6-1 with TRBJ2-1; possible D gene TRBD2, 6 bases. The germline V gene has CDR1 MNHNS and CDR2 SASEGT. The V gene lost 8 bases and the J gene lost 15 bases, with 20 bases spanning the gap. This CDR3 comprises 12 residues. CDR3 sequence: CASLFLEGLAFF. The CDR3 nucleotides are TGTGCCAGCTTGTTCCTGGAGGGTCTCGCGTTCTTC.

J is TRBJ1-2 and V is TRBV7-8; maybe TRBD1 (5 bases). V lost 2 bases and J 6 bases, leaving 22 bases between the germline ends. There are 17 residues in the CDR3. CDR1 is SGHVS and CDR2 is FQNEAQ in the germline V gene. CDR3 sequence reads: CASSLWRAGARGDGYTF. CDR3 coding DNA: TGTGCCAGCAGCTTATGGAGGGCAGGTGCCCGAGGGGATGGCTACACCTTC.

The J gene is TRBJ2-2, the V gene TRBV6-9; 8 bases align to TRBD1. The CDR3 extends over 16 amino acids. Germline values: CDR1 MNHGY, CDR2 SVAAGI. The V and J ends lost 6 bases and 1 base, in that order; junction bases with no gene match: 7. CDR3 sequence reads: CASSHSDRGNTGELFF. CDR3 sequence (DNA): TGTGCCAGCAGCCACAGCGACAGGGGGAACACCGGGGAGCTGTTTTTT.

The chain links TRBV7-9 to TRBJ2-7; TRBD2 aligns across 8 bases. CDR1 is SEHNR, CDR2 FQNEAQ, per germline (reference sequence). V was pared by 4 bases and J by 3 bases, with 11 bases of the junction left unmatched. CDR3 length: 16 residues. Written as DNA, the CDR3 is TGTGCCAGCAGCTCGTTTGTGCAGCGGGAGTTCTACGAGCAGTACTTC. Encoded protein: CASSSFVQREFYEQYF. The whole variable domain, filled in from reference TRBV7-9 and TRBJ2-7, reads DTGVSQNPRHKITKRGQNVTFRCDPISEHNRLYWYRQTLGQGPEFLTYFQNEAQLEKSRLLSDRFSAERPKGSFSTLEIQRTEQGDSAMYLCASSSFVQREFYEQYFGPGTRLTVT.

This clone came up a few times. The V gene is TRBV4-2, the J gene TRBJ1-2; TRBD1 is a possible D gene (5 bases). CDR1 is LGHNA and CDR2 is YNFKEQ in the germline V gene. The CDR3 is made up of 16 amino acids. V was pared by 2 bases and J by 2 bases, with 15 bases between. DNA of the CDR3: TGTGCCAGCAGCCAAAAGTGGGGGGTGGACAACTATGGCTACACCTTC. Its translation: CASSQKWGVDNYGYTF.

The rearrangement joins TRBV7-9 to TRBJ2-1; 8 bases are shared with TRBD2. Germline CDR1 and CDR2: SEHNR and FQNEAQ (reference sequence). Germline trimming cut 4 bases from V and 5 bases from J; bases unmatched to any gene: 7. CDR3 length: 15 amino acids. Here the CDR3 reads CASSSTGGVHNEQFF. CDR3 nucleotide sequence: TGTGCCAGCAGCTCTACGGGGGGGGTGCACAATGAGCAGTTCTTC.

This clone was picked up a small number of times. V usage is TRBV7-8 and J usage is TRBJ1-3; D perhaps matches TRBD1 (6 bases). The V gene lost 5 bases and the J gene lost 4 bases, with 18 bases spanning the gap. Germline V gives CDR1 SGHVS, CDR2 FQNEAQ. There are 16 residues in the CDR3. The CDR3 loop reads CASSHPLAGDGNTIYF. The CDR3 DNA reads as TGTGCCAGCAGCCATCCATTAGCAGGGGACGGAAACACCATATATTTT. The entire variable domain, with the rest obtained from reference TRBV7-8 and TRBJ1-3, is as follows: GAGVSQSPRYKVAKRGQDVALRCDPISGHVSLFWYQQALGQGPEFLTYFQNEAQLDKSGLPSDRFFAERPEGSVSTLKIQRTQQEDSAVYLCASSHPLAGDGNTIYFGEGSWLTVV.

The chain is built from TRBV27 and TRBJ2-2, with TRBD2 matching 8 bases. V trimming: 4 bases; J trimming: 5 bases; junction bases outside the gene matches: 3. This CDR3 has 14 amino acids. Germline CDR1 reads MNHEY; CDR2 reads SMNVEV (reference sequence). The CDR3 nucleotides read TGTGCCAGCAGTTGGGCTAGCGGGACCGGGGAGCTGTTTTTT. This sequence encodes CASSWASGTGELFF.

This chain joins TRBV27 and TRBJ2-7; TRBD1 aligns across 7 bases. The length of the CDR3 is 14 residues. CDR1 and CDR2 from the germline V gene are MNHEY and SMNVEV (reference sequence). The junction had 6 bases not matched to a gene; V was cut back by 3 bases and J by 4 bases. The DNA of the CDR3 is TGTGCCAGCAGTTTCAGAGAGGGGGCGTACGAGCAGTACTTC. This encodes CASSFREGAYEQYF.

This clone came up once. The chain employs TRBV18 and TRBJ2-5, with 7 bases aligning to TRBD1. The ends lost 3 bases at V and 0 bases at J; junction bases unmatched: 1. From germline, CDR1 is KGHSH and CDR2 LQKENI. The CDR3 is 14 residues long. The CDR3 protein is CASSPGQYQETQYF. In DNA, the CDR3 is TGTGCCAGCTCACCGGGACAGTACCAAGAGACCCAGTACTTC.

In this sample, this clone turned up a few times. This rearrangement joins TRBV4-2 to TRBJ2-5, with D maybe TRBD2 (5 bases). Germline CDR1 and CDR2: LGHNA and YNFKEQ. V was cut by 4 bases and J by 4 bases, with 13 bases left in between. The CDR3 contains 14 residues. The CDR3 reads CASSPSAVIETQYF. The DNA of the CDR3 is TGTGCCAGCAGCCCGTCAGCGGTAATAGAGACCCAGTACTTC.

The chain employs TRBV10-3 and TRBJ2-1, with TRBD2 identical over 11 bases. J was trimmed by 2 bases and V by 4 bases; bases with no gene match: 4. Per germline, CDR1 ENHRY and CDR2 SYGVKD. This CDR3 contains 16 residues. The CDR3 nucleotides are TGTGCCATCAGTGGGGGACTAGCGGAGACCTACAATGAGCAGTTCTTC. Translated: CAISGGLAETYNEQFF.

The genes are TRBV23-1 and TRBJ2-1; 7 bases agree with TRBD1. TRBV23-1 is an ORF, with its function uncertain. V shed 3 bases and J 1 base; nucleotides not matched to a gene: 12. This CDR3 is built from 18 residues. DNA for the CDR3: TGCGCCAGCAGTCATAAGGGGGCCTTGGGGAGTTCCTACAATGAGCAGTTCTTC. Translation: CASSHKGALGSSYNEQFF.